This T cell receptor beta chain was retrieved from a study of identical twins. Trimming pared 2 bases from V and 10 bases from J, leaving 14 bases between. Germline CDR1 reads MDHEN; CDR2 reads SYDVKM. The length of the CDR3 is 14 residues. Template switching supplied a universal primer site; unique molecular identifiers were carried on the cDNA. TCRdb independently ran MiXCR on the 5' RACE reads; one entry per CDR3 protein. The sample has 1.5 million or so distinct CDR3 sequences, less than 40% seen once. The V gene is TRBV28, the J gene TRBJ1-4, with D hard to call. Sequenced: cord blood. This clonotype was obtained from a newborn girl in good health. CDR3 residues: CASSLIGQEVKLFF. The CDR3, as DNA: TGTGCCAGCAGTTTAATAGGCCAGGAGGTAAAACTGTTTTTT.